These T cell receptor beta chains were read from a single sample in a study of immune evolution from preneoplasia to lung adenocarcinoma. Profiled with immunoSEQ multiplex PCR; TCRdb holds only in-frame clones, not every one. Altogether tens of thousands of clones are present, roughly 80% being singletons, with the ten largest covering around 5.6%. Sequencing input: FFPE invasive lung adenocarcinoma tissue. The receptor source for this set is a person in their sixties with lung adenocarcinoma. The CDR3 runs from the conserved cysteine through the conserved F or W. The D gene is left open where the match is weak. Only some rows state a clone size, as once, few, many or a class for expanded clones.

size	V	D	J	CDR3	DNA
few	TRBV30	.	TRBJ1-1	CACLTGVNTEAFF	TGTGCCTGCCTCACCGGGGTGAACACTGAAGCTTTCTTT
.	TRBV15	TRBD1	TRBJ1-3	CATSRDWTGLGNTIYF	TGTGCCACCAGCAGAGACTGGACAGGCCTCGGAAACACCATATATTTT
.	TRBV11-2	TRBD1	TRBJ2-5	CASNLVTGAQETQYF	TGTGCCAGCAACTTAGTAACAGGGGCCCAAGAGACCCAGTACTTC
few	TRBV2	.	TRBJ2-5	CASSEGQGIETQYF	TGTGCCAGCAGTGAAGGGCAGGGAATAGAGACCCAGTACTTC
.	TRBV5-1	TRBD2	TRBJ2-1	CASSRTSGTYNEQFF	TGCGCCAGCAGCCGGACTAGCGGTACCTACAATGAGCAGTTCTTC
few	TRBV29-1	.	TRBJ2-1	CSVGHRPFNEQFF	TGCAGCGTTGGTCACAGGCCTTTCAATGAGCAGTTCTTC
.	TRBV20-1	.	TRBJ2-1	CSAKRVDEQFF	TGCAGTGCTAAAAGGGTCGATGAGCAGTTCTTC
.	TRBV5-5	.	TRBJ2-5	CASSFDWGETQYF	TGTGCCAGCAGTTTCGACTGGGGGGAGACCCAGTACTTC
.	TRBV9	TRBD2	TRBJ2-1	CASSPSRLAGVGYFNEQFF	TGTGCCAGCAGCCCCTCTCGACTAGCGGGAGTCGGGTACTTCAATGAGCAGTTCTTC
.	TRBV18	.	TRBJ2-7	CASSRETGTVSYEQYF	TGTGCCAGCTCTCGCGAGACAGGAACGGTTAGCTACGAGCAGTACTTC
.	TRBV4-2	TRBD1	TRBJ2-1	CASSQDRNNEQFF	TGTGCCAGCAGCCAGGACAGGAACAATGAGCAGTTCTTC
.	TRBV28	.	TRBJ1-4	CASSGRREKLFF	TGTGCCAGCAGTGGTCGGCGGGAAAAACTGTTTTTT
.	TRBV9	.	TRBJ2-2	CASTGTREDTNTGELFF	TGTGCCAGCACCGGGACTCGTGAAGATACGAACACCGGGGAGCTGTTTTTT
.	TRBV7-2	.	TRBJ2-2	CASSRLGDTGELFF	TGTGCCAGCAGCAGACTAGGGGACACCGGGGAGCTGTTTTTT
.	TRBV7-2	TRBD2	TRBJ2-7	CASGPGTSGRSYEQYF	TGTGCCAGCGGACCCGGGACTAGCGGGAGGTCCTACGAGCAGTACTTC
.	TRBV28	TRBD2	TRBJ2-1	CASSFSSGRPSYNEQFF	TGTGCCAGCAGTTTCTCTAGCGGGAGGCCCTCCTACAATGAGCAGTTCTTC
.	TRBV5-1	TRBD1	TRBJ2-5	CASSPLRDRVKETQYF	TGCGCCAGCAGCCCCCTCCGGGACAGGGTCAAAGAGACCCAGTACTTC
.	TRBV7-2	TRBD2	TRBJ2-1	CASSPPGLAGGREQFF	TGTGCCAGCAGCCCCCCGGGACTAGCGGGAGGGCGTGAGCAGTTCTTC
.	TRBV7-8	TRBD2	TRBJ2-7	CASSSQTSGRAYEQYF	TGTGCCAGCAGCTCTCAGACTAGCGGGAGAGCCTACGAGCAGTACTTC
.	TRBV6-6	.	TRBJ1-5	CASGQPQHF	TGTGCCAGCGGTCAGCCCCAGCATTTT
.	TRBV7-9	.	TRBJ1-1	CASSFSQGNRNTEAFF	TGTGCCAGCAGCTTCTCCCAGGGAAACAGAAACACTGAAGCTTTCTTT
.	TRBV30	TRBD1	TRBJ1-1	CAWGLRDRVRNTEAFF	TGTGCCTGGGGTCTCCGGGACAGGGTGAGGAACACTGAAGCTTTCTTT
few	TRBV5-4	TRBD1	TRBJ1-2	CASTGTGGRYGYTF	TGTGCCAGCACCGGGACAGGAGGACGCTATGGCTACACCTTC
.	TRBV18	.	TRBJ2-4	CASYPSGTLGNIQYF	TGTGCCAGCTATCCTTCCGGGACTTTAGGAAACATTCAGTACTTC
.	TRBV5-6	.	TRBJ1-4	CASSRGGPTNEKLFF	TGTGCCAGCAGCCGGGGGGGGCCAACTAATGAAAAACTGTTTTTT
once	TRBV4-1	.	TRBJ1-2	CASSQGRVGYTF	TGCGCCAGCAGCCAAGGAAGGGTTGGCTACACCTTC
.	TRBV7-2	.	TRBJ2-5	CASSSYNLEETQYF	TGTGCCAGCAGCTCATACAACCTCGAAGAGACCCAGTACTTC
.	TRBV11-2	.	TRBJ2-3	CASRAWGGSDTQYF	TGTGCCAGCAGGGCCTGGGGTGGGTCAGATACGCAGTATTTT
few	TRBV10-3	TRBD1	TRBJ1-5	CAIRDRENQPQHF	TGTGCCATCAGGGACAGGGAGAATCAGCCCCAGCATTTT
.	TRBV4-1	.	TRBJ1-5	CASSQDPAGVQPQHF	TGCGCCAGCAGCCAAGATCCTGCAGGGGTTCAGCCCCAGCATTTT
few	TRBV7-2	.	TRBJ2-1	CASQPYRGNEQFF	TGTGCCAGCCAACCTTACCGGGGGAATGAGCAGTTCTTC
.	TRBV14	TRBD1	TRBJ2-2	CASSGRTGTGELFF	TGTGCCAGCAGCGGACGGACAGGGACCGGGGAGCTGTTTTTT
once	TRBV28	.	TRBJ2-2	CASSGRTGELFF	TGTGCCAGCAGTGGCCGCACCGGGGAGCTGTTTTTT
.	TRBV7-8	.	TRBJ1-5	CASSLVYGADNNQPQHF	TGTGCCAGCAGCTTAGTGTATGGGGCGGACAACAATCAGCCCCAGCATTTT
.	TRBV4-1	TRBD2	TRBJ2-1	CASSQDTGGPYEQFF	TGCGCCAGCAGCCAAGATACGGGAGGGCCTTATGAGCAGTTCTTC
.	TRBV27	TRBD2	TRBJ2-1	CASSLGAGGYNEQFF	TGTGCCAGCAGTTTAGGAGCGGGAGGGTATAATGAGCAGTTCTTC
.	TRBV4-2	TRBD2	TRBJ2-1	CASSQGRVAGGQFF	TGTGCCAGCAGCCAAGGCAGGGTGGCGGGGGGGCAGTTCTTC
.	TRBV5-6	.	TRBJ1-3	CASSLESSGNTIYF	TGTGCCAGCAGCTTGGAGAGCTCTGGAAACACCATATATTTT
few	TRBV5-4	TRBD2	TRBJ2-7	CASSLSEAGWAYEQYF	TGTGCCAGCAGCTTGTCGGAAGCGGGATGGGCCTACGAGCAGTACTTC
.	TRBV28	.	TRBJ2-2	CASSFRSGGLANTGELFF	TGTGCCAGCAGTTTTCGTTCGGGTGGTCTGGCGAACACCGGGGAGCTGTTTTTT
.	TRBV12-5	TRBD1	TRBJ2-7	CASGLRFSGRTGSGEQYF	TGTGCTAGTGGTTTAAGGTTCTCGGGCAGGACAGGGTCAGGCGAGCAGTACTTC
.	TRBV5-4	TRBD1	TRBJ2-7	CASSSVGTGSYEQYF	TGTGCCAGCAGCTCCGTTGGGACAGGCTCCTACGAGCAGTACTTC
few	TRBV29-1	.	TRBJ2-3	CSLRGGNTQYF	TGCAGCCTGAGGGGGGGGAATACGCAGTATTTT
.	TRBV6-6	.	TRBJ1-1	CASNGGGTEAFF	TGTGCCAGCAACGGGGGAGGCACTGAAGCTTTCTTT
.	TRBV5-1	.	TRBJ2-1	CASSFGERYNEQFF	TGCGCCAGCAGCTTCGGGGAGCGGTACAATGAGCAGTTCTTC
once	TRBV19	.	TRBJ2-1	CASSVPSEGQFQFF	TGTGCCAGTTCAGTCCCTAGCGAGGGCCAGTTTCAGTTCTTC
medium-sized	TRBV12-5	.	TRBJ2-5	CASGPSTGSTEAQYF	TGTGCTAGTGGTCCATCTACCGGGAGTACGGAGGCCCAGTACTTC
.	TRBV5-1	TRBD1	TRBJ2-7	CASSFRGQGGEQYF	TGCGCCAGCAGCTTCCGGGGACAGGGAGGCGAGCAGTACTTC
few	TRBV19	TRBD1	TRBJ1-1	CASRWDSGGNTEAFF	TGTGCCAGTAGATGGGACAGCGGGGGCAACACTGAAGCTTTCTTT
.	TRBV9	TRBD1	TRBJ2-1	CASSVGTGWAAEQFF	TGTGCCAGCAGCGTTGGGACAGGGTGGGCGGCGGAGCAGTTCTTC
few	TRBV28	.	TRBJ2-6	CASSFGDRSGANVLTF	TGTGCCAGCAGTTTCGGCGACAGGTCTGGGGCCAACGTCCTGACTTTC
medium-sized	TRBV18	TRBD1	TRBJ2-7	CASSSRRTGVEQYF	TGTGCCAGCTCATCCCGCCGGACAGGGGTCGAGCAGTACTTC